This T cell receptor (beta chain) was captured by sequencing in a study of graft-versus-host responses after intestinal transplantation. Study-level information: Tacrolimus and steroids were given for 3 to 4 years to all recipients after anti-thymocyte globulin induction. Points from the study as a whole: Researchers found GvH clones in recipient marrow, and some showed up first in ileum or blood.

J lost 5 bases, V lost 0 bases, and 8 bases had no gene match. The CDR3 runs to 16 residues. The germline gives CDR1 SGHVS, CDR2 FNYEAQ. Clones were sequenced by immunoSEQ multiplex PCR, and TCRdb holds only the in-frame ones, with some missing. The table has over a thousand clones, roughly 82% seen once. With respect to this clone: The antigen is not known.

Graft tissue was processed to release intraepithelial and lamina propria lymphocytes. Sample: ileum tissue, taken about 520 days after transplant. The TCR sequence derives from a human patient who received an intestinal transplant, so some T cells may come from the graft donor. V and J are TRBV7-6 and TRBJ2-5, with 8 nucleotides matching TRBD2. CDR3 residues: CASSLAGAGVVETQYF. In nucleotides, the CDR3 is TGTGCCAGCAGCTTAGCCGGAGCGGGAGTGGTTGAGACCCAGTACTTC.